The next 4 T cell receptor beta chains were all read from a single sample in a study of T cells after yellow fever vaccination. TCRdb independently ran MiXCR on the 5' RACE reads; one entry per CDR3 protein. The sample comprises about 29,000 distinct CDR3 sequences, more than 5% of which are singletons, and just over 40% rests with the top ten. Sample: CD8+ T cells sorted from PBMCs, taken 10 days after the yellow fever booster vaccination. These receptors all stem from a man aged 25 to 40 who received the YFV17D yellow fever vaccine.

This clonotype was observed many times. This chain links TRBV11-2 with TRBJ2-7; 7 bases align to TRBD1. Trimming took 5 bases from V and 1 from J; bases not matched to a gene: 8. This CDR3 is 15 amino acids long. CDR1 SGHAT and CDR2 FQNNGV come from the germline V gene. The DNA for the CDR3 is TGTGCCAGCAGCCCCATGAGGGACAGATCCTACGAGCAGTACTTC. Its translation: CASSPMRDRSYEQYF.

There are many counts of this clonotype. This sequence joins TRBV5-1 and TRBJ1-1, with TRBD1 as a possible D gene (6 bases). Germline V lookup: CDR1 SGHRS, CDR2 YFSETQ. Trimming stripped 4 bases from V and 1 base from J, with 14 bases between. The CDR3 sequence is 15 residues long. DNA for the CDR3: TGCGCCAGCAGCATCTACAGGGTAGGGAACACTGAAGCTTTCTTT. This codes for CASSIYRVGNTEAFF.

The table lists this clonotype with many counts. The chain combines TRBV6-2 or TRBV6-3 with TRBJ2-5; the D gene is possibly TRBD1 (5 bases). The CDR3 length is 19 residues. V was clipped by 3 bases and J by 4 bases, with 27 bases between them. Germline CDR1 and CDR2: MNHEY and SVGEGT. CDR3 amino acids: CASSYPTDQAGHWAETQYF. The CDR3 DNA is TGTGCCAGCAGTTATCCGACGGACCAGGCTGGACACTGGGCAGAGACCCAGTACTTC.

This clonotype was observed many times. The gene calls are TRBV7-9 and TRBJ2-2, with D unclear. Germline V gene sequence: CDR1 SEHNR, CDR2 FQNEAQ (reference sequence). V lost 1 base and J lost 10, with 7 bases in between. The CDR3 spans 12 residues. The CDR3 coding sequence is TGTGCCAGCAGCTTAGAGCTAGTGGAGCTGTTTTTT. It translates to CASSLELVELFF.